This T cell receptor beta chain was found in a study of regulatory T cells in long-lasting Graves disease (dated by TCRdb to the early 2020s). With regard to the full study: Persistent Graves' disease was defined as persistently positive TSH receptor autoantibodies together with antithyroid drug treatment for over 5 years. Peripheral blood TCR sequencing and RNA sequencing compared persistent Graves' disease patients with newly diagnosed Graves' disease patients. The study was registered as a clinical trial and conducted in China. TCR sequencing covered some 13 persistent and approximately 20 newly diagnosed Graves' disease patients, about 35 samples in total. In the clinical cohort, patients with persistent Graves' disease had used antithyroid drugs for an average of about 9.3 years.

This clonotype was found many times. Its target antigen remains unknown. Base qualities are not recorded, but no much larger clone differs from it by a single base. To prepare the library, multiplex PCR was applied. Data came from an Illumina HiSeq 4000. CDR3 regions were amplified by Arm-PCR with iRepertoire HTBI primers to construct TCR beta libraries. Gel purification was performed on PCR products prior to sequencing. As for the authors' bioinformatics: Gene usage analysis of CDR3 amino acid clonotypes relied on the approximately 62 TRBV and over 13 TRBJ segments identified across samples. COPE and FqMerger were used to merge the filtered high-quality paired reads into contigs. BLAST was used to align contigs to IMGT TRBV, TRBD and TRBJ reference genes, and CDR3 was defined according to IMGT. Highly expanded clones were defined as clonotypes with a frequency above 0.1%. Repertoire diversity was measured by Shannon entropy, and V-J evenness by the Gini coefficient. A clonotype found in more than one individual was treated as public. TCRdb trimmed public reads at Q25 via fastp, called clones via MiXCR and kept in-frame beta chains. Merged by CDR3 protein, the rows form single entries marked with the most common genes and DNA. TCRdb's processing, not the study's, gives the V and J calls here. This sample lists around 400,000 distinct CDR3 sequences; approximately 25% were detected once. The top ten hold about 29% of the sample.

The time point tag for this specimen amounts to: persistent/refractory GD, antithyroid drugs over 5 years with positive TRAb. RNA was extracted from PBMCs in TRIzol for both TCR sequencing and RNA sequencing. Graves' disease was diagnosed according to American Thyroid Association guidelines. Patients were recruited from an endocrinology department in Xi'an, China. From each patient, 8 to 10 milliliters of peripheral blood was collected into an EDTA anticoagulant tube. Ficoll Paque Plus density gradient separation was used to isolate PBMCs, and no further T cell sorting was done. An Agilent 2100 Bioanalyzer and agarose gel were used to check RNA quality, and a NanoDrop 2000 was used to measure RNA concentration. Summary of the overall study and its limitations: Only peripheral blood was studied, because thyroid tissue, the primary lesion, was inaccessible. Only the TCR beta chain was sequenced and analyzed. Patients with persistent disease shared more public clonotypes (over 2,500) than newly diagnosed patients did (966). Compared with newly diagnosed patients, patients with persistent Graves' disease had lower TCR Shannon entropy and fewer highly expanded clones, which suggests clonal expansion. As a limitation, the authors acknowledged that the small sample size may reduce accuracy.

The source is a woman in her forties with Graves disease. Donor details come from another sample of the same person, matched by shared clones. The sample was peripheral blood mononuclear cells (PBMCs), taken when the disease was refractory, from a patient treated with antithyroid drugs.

The DNA sequence is as follows: TGTGCCAGCAGTTTACGTGGGATATACGAGCAGTACTTC. It codes for CASSLRGIYEQYF. The chain is encoded by TRBV28 joined to TRBJ2-7; no D gene call is confident. The CDR3 starts with the cysteine, ends with the phenylalanine, and has 13 residues. Only the CDR3 portion is preserved as DNA: 39 bases, with reading frame beginning at the first base. From a lookup of the germline V gene, CDR1 and CDR2 are MDHEN and SYDVKM. V loses 2 bases, J loses 4 bases, and the germline ends lie 9 bases apart.